This TCR beta chain emerged from a study of identical twins. Study-level findings and limits: The abundant beta clonotypes from cord blood had fewer insertions, and memory repertoires had none of this. Cross-sectional statistical analysis, not tracking of the same donors, underpinned the conclusions.

Remarks on this clonotype: Antigen: not known.

cDNA molecules carried unique molecular identifiers, and template switching added a universal primer site. TCRdb analysed the 5' RACE reads with MiXCR anew, one entry per CDR3 protein. The sample has approximately 620,000 distinct CDR3 sequences; 8.6% are singletons. Among all donors, each was a healthy Caucasian. These same data were also listed under a study on yellow fever vaccine responses in identical twins.

The TCR comes from a woman in her late teens or twenties in good health. Sequenced material: PBMCs.

As DNA, the CDR3 is TGCAGCGTTGTGGATTCGATCTACGAGCAGTACTTC. Protein: CSVVDSIYEQYF. The V and J genes are TRBV29-1 and TRBJ2-7; D ambiguous. Germline V gives CDR1 SQVTM, CDR2 ANQGSEA. V was pared by 4 bases and J by 3 bases, with 10 bases between. The CDR3 contains 12 residues.